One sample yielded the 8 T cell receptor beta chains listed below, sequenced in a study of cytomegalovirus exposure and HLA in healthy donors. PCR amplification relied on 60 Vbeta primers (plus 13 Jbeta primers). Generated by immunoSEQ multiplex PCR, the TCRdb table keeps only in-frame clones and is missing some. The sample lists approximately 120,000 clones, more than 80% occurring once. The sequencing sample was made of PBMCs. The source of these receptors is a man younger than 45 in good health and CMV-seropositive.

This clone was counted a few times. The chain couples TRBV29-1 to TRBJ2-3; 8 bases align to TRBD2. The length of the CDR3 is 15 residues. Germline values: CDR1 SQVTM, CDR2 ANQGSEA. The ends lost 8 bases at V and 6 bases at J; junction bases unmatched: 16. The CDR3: CSSRAWTSREDTQYF. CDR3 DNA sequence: TGCAGCTCTCGAGCCTGGACTAGCCGTGAGGATACGCAGTATTTT.

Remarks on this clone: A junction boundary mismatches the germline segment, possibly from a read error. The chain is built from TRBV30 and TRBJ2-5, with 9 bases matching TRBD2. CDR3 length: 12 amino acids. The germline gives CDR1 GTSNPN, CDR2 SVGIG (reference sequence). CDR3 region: CVWSSGGETQYF. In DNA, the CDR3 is TGTGTCTGGAGTAGCGGGGGAGAGACCCAGTACTTC.

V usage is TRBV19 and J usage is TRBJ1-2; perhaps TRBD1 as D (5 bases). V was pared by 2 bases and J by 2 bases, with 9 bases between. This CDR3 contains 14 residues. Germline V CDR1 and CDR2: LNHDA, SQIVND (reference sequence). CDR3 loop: CASSIWGRNYGYTF. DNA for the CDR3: TGTGCCAGTAGTATATGGGGGAGGAACTATGGCTACACCTTC. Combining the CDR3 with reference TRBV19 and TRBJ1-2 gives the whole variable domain DGGITQSPKYLFRKEGQNVTLSCEQNLNHDAMYWYRQDPGQGLRLIYYSQIVNDFQKGDIAEGYSVSREKKESFPLTVTSAQKNPTAFYLCASSIWGRNYGYTFGSGTRLTVV.

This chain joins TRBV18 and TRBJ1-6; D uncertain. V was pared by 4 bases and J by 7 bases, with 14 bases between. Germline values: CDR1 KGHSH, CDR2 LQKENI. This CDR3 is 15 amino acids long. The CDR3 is CASSQVPRRNSPLHF. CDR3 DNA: TGTGCCAGCTCACAGGTGCCCCGGCGGAATTCACCCCTCCACTTT.

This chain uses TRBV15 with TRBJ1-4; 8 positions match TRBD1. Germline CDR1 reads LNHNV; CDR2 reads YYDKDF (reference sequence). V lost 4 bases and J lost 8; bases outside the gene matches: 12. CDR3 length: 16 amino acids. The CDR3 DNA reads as TGTGCCACCAGCACCGGATACAGGGGGGTTGGGGAAAAACTGTTTTTT. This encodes CATSTGYRGVGEKLFF.

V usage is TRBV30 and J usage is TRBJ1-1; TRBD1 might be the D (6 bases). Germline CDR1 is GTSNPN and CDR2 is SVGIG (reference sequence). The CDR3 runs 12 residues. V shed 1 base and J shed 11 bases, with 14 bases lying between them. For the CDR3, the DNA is TGTGCCTGGAGTGGGGCCGACAGGAGGGCTTTCTTT. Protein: CAWSGADRRAFF.

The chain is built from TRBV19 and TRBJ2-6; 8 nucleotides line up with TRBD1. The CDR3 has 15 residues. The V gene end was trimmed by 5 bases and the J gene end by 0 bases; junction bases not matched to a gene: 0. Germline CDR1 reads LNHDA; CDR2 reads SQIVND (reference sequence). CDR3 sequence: CASSDRGSGANVLTF. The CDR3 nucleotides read TGTGCCAGTAGTGACAGGGGCTCTGGGGCCAACGTCCTGACTTTC.

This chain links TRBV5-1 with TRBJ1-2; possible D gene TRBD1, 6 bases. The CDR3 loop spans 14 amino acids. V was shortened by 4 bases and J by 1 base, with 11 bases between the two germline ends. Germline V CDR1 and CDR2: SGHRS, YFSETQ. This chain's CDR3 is CASSIQGGNYGYTF. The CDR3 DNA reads TGCGCCAGCAGCATACAAGGGGGTAACTATGGCTACACCTTC.